This T cell receptor beta chain was captured in a study of immune evolution from preneoplasia to lung adenocarcinoma. Here immunoSEQ multiplex PCR was the method, and the copy in TCRdb shows in-frame clones only, minus some. The sample holds approximately 26,000 clones; around 70% are singletons and the top ten take 5% to 7%. Two lung cancer pathologists independently confirmed each histologic diagnosis. The CDR3 is 12 amino acids. Germline V gene sequence: CDR1 LNHDA, CDR2 SQIVND (reference sequence). Trimming left V 4 bases short and J 6 bases short, with 10 bases between. The source of this sequence is a person between 60 and 69 years old with invasive lung adenocarcinoma. Some clones in this sample may be carry-over from other donors' samples. Sequencing was done on a sample of FFPE invasive lung adenocarcinoma tissue. This chain uses TRBV19 with TRBJ2-7; D not certain. The CDR3 loop is CASSTPISEQYF. DNA for the CDR3: TGTGCCAGTAGTACGCCCATTTCCGAGCAGTACTTC.